The rows below give T cell receptor beta chains drawn from one sample of a study of blood T cell repertoires in COVID-19. Profiled with immunoSEQ multiplex PCR; TCRdb holds only in-frame clones, not every one. This table holds about 68,000 clones, approximately 88% found once. The sequenced sample was peripheral blood. All receptors come from a man in his fifties with active COVID-19. The CDR3 runs from the conserved cysteine through the conserved F or W. A D gene is named only where the DNA matches it firmly. Not all rows give a size; the values are once, few, many and, for expanded clones, a class.

V	J	size	D	DNA	CDR3
TRBV2	TRBJ2-1	NA	TRBD2	TGTGCCAGCAAGGCTAGCGGGAGCTACAATGAGCAGTTCTTC	CASKASGSYNEQFF
TRBV30	TRBJ1-5	NA	NA	TGTGCCTGGAATTCAGATAATAGCAATCAGCCCCAGCATTTT	CAWNSDNSNQPQHF
TRBV5-6	TRBJ1-4	few	NA	TGTGCCAGCAGCTTGGTGTCGGTTAGAGAAAAACTGTTTTTT	CASSLVSVREKLFF
TRBV18	TRBJ2-1	NA	TRBD2	TGTGCCAGCTCACCACGGGACGGGGGGAATGAGCAGTTCTTC	CASSPRDGGNEQFF
TRBV4-1	TRBJ2-5	NA	TRBD2	TGCGCCAGCAGCCAAGATTGGCTAGCGGGACAAGAGACCCAGTACTTC	CASSQDWLAGQETQYF
TRBV4-2	TRBJ2-7	NA	TRBD1	TGTGCCAGCAGCCAAGAGAGGGGACAGGGAGATTACGAGCAGTACTTC	CASSQERGQGDYEQYF
TRBV29-1	TRBJ2-1	NA	NA	TGCAGCGTTGAAGAAGCGGACGGCTACAATGAGCAGTTCTTC	CSVEEADGYNEQFF
TRBV6-5	TRBJ2-7	once	NA	TGTGCCAGCAGTTACCCGGGCTCCTACGAGCAGTACTTC	CASSYPGSYEQYF
TRBV19	TRBJ2-6	NA	TRBD1	TGTGCCAGTAGTACACAGGGGGCGAAGACTGGGGCCAACGTCCTGACTTTC	CASSTQGAKTGANVLTF
TRBV6-5	TRBJ2-7	NA	NA	TGTGCCAGCAGCTACAGGAGAGTCCACGAGCAGTACTTC	CASSYRRVHEQYF
TRBV28	TRBJ2-4	NA	NA	TGTGCCAGCACCCAGGGGGGAGTTAAAAACATTCAGTACTTC	CASTQGGVKNIQYF
TRBV6-6	TRBJ2-2	NA	NA	TGTGCCAGCAGCCCCTCGGCGGCACAGGTATCCGGGGAGCTGTTTTTT	CASSPSAAQVSGELFF
TRBV19	TRBJ1-1	NA	NA	TGTGCCAGTAGTACCACTGAGGTTTATGAAGCTTTCTTT	CASSTTEVYEAFF
TRBV7-7	TRBJ2-2	once	TRBD2	TGTGCTAGCAGCGCTGCTAGCGGGAGTGTGTATCCCGGGGAGCTGTTTTTT	CASSAASGSVYPGELFF
TRBV11-2	TRBJ2-1	NA	NA	TGTGCCAGCGTTCTCCGGGATTCGTACAATGAGCAGTTCTTC	CASVLRDSYNEQFF
TRBV7-9	TRBJ2-7	NA	TRBD1	TGTGCCAGCAGCTTAGCGCTCGGACAGGGTAATCTCGAGCAGTACTTC	CASSLALGQGNLEQYF
TRBV30	TRBJ1-6	NA	TRBD1	TGTGCCTGGGCATCTGGACAGGTCGATAATTCACCCCTCCACTTT	CAWASGQVDNSPLHF
TRBV18	TRBJ2-5	NA	TRBD1	TGTGCCAGCTCACCACCTGGTACGAACAGGGGTCAAGAGACCCAGTACTTC	CASSPPGTNRGQETQYF
TRBV3-1/TRBV3-2	TRBJ1-2	NA	NA	TGTGCCAGCAGCCTAGCTAGGCGGGGGATCTATGGCTACACCTTC	CASSLARRGIYGYTF
TRBV20-1	TRBJ2-4	once	NA	TGCAGTGCTAGAGGACTAAACATTCAGTACTTC	CSARGLNIQYF
TRBV6-6	TRBJ1-6	NA	NA	TGTGCCAGCAGTTACCTCATCTCGCACACAGATTCACCCCTCCACTTT	CASSYLISHTDSPLHF
TRBV7-9	TRBJ1-1	NA	NA	TGTGCCAGCAGCCCATTAGGGGGTGGATTTATGAACACTGAAGCTTTCTTT	CASSPLGGGFMNTEAFF
TRBV27	TRBJ2-1	NA	NA	TGTGCCAGCAGTCGGATAGCGGCTTACAATGAGCAGTTCTTC	CASSRIAAYNEQFF
TRBV5-6	TRBJ1-4	once	NA	TGTGCCAGCAGCTTGGGGTCCCTGGGAGGGAAACTGTTTTTT	CASSLGSLGGKLFF
TRBV5-1	TRBJ2-1	NA	TRBD2	TGCGCCAGCAGCTTGTCCCTAGCGGGGAGCTCCTACAATGAGCAGTTCTTC	CASSLSLAGSSYNEQFF
TRBV6-5	TRBJ2-1	NA	NA	TGTGCCAGCACCCGACTCAACAATGAGCAGTTCTTC	CASTRLNNEQFF
TRBV5-1	TRBJ2-7	NA	NA	TGCGCCAGCAGCTTTGACGGGACACCATATTACGAGCAGTACTTC	CASSFDGTPYYEQYF
TRBV7-9	TRBJ2-7	NA	NA	TGTGCCAGCAGCTTAGCTGGGGGGAACGAGCAGTACTTC	CASSLAGGNEQYF
TRBV3-1/TRBV3-2	TRBJ2-2	NA	NA	TGTGCCAGCAGCCAAGGCTACCGCGGGGAGCTGTTTTTT	CASSQGYRGELFF